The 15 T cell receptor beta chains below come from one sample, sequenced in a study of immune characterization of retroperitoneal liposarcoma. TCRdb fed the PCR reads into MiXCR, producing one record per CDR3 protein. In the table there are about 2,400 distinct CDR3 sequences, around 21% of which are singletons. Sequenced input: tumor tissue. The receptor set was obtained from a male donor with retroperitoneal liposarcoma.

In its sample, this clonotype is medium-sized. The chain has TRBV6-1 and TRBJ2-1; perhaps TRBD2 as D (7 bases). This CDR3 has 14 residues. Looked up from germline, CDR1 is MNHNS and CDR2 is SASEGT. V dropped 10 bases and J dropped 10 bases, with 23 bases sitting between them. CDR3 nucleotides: TGTGCCACCGGGGGGACGGGGGGCTCCTACGAGCAGTTCTTC. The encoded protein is CATGGTGGSYEQFF.

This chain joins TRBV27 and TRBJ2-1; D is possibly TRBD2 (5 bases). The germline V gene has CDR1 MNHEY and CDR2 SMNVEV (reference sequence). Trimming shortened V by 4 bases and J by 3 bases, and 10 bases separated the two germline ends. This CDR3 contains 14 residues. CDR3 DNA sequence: TGTGCCAGCAGTTACCGGACTGGCTACAATGAGCAGTTCTTC. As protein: CASSYRTGYNEQFF.

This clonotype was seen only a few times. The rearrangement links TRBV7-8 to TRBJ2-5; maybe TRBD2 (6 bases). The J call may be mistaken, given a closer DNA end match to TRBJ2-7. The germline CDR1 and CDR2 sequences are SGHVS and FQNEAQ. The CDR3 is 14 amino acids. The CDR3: CASSLSGLAYEQYF. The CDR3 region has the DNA TGTGCCAGCAGCTTATCGGGACTCGCCTACGAGCAGTACTTC.

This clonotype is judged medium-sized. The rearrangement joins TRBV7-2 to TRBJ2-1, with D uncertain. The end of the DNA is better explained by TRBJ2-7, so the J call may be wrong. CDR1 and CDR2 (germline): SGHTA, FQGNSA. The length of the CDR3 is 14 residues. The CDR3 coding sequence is TGTGCCAGCAGCCGTGATCAGGCGTACTACGAGCAGTACTTC. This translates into CASSRDQAYYEQYF.

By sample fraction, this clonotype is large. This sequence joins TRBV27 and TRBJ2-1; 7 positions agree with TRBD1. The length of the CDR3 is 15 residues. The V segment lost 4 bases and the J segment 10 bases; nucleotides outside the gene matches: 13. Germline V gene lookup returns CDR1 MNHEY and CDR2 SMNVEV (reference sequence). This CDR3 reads CASSYSGGPNYEQFF. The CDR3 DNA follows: TGTGCCAGCAGTTACTCAGGGGGTCCCAACTACGAGCAGTTCTTC.

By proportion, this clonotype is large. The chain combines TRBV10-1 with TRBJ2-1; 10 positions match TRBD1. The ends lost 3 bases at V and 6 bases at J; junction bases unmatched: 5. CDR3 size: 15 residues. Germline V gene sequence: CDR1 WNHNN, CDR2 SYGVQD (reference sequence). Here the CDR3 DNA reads TGCGCCAGCAGTGACCCCGGACAGGGGGGCAATGAGCAGTTCTTC. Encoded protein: CASSDPGQGGNEQFF.

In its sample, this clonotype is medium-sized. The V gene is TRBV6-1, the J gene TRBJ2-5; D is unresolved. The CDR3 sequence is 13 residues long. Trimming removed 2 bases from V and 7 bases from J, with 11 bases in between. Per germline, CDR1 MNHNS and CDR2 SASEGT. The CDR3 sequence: CASSETGPGTQYF. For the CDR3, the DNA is TGTGCCAGCAGTGAAACGGGCCCGGGGACCCAGTACTTC.

The CDR3, as DNA: TGTGCCAGCAGCCCCGACCGACTAGCGGGGACGAACACCGGGGAGCTGTTTTTT. Protein sequence: CASSPDRLAGTNTGELFF. The chain is built from TRBV7-2 and TRBJ2-2; 11 bases are a match to TRBD2. The germline gives CDR1 SGHTA, CDR2 FQGNSA. The length of the CDR3 is 18 residues. V shed 5 bases and J 0 bases; nucleotides not matched to a gene: 8.

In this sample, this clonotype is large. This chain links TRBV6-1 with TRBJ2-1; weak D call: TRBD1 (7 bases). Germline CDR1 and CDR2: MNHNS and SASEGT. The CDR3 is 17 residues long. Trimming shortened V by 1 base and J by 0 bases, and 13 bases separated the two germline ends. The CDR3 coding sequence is TGTGCCAGCAGTGAAGGAGCAGGGGGGAGCTCCTACAATGAGCAGTTCTTC. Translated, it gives CASSEGAGGSSYNEQFF.

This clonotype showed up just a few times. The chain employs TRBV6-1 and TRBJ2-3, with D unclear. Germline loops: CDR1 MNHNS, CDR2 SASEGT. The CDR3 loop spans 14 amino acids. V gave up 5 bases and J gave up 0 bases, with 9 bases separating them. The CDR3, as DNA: TGTGCCAGCAGTTTGAGGCCCAGCACAGATACGCAGTATTTT. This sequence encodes CASSLRPSTDTQYF.

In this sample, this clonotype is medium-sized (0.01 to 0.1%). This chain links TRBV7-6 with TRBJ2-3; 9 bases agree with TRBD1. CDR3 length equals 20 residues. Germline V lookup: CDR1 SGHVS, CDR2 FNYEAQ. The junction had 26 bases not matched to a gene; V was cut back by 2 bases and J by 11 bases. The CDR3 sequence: CASSLQPGTGTTGTQLVQYF. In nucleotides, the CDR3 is TGTGCCAGCAGCTTACAGCCCGGGACAGGGACTACCGGGACGCAGTTGGTGCAGTATTTT.

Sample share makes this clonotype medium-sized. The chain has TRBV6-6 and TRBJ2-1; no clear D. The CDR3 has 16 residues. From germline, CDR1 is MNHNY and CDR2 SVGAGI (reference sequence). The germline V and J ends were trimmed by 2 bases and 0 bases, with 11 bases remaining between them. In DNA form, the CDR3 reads TGTGCCAGCAGTTACCTCAGCATAAGCTCCTACAATGAGCAGTTCTTC. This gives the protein CASSYLSISSYNEQFF.

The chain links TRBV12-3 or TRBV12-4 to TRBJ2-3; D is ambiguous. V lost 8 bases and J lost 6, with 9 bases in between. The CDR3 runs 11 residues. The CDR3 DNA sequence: TGTGCCAGCGGATTTGCGGATACGCAGTATTTT. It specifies CASGFADTQYF.

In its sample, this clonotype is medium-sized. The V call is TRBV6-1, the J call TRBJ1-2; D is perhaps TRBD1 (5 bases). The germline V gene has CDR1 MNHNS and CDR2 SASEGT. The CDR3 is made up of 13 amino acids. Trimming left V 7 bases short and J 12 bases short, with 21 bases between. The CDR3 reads CASKAQRDGGDTF. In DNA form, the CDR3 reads TGTGCCAGCAAGGCCCAGAGAGACGGGGGAGACACCTTC.

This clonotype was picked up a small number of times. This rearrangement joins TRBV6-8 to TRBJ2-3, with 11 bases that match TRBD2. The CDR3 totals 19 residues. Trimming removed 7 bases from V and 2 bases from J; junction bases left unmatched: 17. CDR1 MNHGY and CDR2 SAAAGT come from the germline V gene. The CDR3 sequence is CASIPLRRASGRITDTQYF. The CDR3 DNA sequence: TGTGCCAGCATTCCTCTCCGAAGGGCTAGCGGGAGGATCACAGATACGCAGTATTTT.